A few counts support the clone carrying this T cell receptor beta chain. This entry belongs to a study of cytomegalovirus exposure and HLA in healthy donors. The overall study: Clustering assigned about 79% of the roughly 400 genotyped donors to the Caucasian-associated ancestry cluster.

This PCR relied on a set of 60 Vbeta primers and 13 Jbeta primers. Produced via immunoSEQ multiplex PCR; TCRdb's table is partial and in-frame only. The sample has fewer than 200,000 clones; over 65% are singletons. The CDR3 covers 12 residues. The germline gives CDR1 KGHSH, CDR2 LQKENI. The junction had 1 base not matched to a gene; V was cut back by 3 bases and J by 6 bases. The V call is TRBV18, the J call TRBJ1-1; 7 nucleotides align to TRBD1. This receptor was identified in a female donor in good health and CMV-seronegative. Sequences were obtained from PBMCs. CDR3 in amino acids: CASSPGTAEAFF. CDR3 coding DNA: TGTGCCAGCTCACCTGGGACAGCTGAAGCTTTCTTT. Full variable domain (remainder filled in from reference TRBV18 and TRBJ1-1): NAGVMQNPRHLVRRRGQEARLRCSPMKGHSHVYWYRQLPEEGLKFMVYLQKENIIDESGMPKERFSAEFPKEGPSILRIQQVVRGDSAAYFCASSPGTAEAFFGQGTRLTVV.